What follows are 18 T cell receptor beta chains derived from one specimen sequenced in a study of T cell clonality in common variable immunodeficiency. Overall study findings and caveats: Reportedly, TCR beta sequences from common variable immunodeficiency showed fewer deletions and N-nucleotide insertions.

Libraries were prepared by immunoSEQ multiplex PCR; TCRdb keeps only in-frame clonotypes and omits some of them. This sample carries fewer than 30,000 clones and no singletons, and 25% to 30% goes to the top ten. These TCRs are of unknown antigen specificity. Sequenced material: peripheral blood mononuclear cells. All receptors come from a human donor with common variable immunodeficiency.

This clone has just a few counts. Read sequence stops 3 residues before the CDR3 end, and the germline J gene provides the missing end. This chain connects TRBV2 to TRBJ1-5; D possibly corresponds to TRBD1 (6 bases). The germline V gene encodes CDR1 SNHLY and CDR2 FYNNEI. V was cut by 5 bases and J by 1 base, with 12 bases left in between. The CDR3 is made up of 15 amino acids. The part of the CDR3 DNA that was read is TGTGCCAGCAGTCGGGTGCAGGGGAGCAATCAGCCC. This translates into CASSRVQGSNQP. The entire CDR3 reads CASSRVQGSNQPQHF.

In this sample, this clone turned up many times. The read ends 3 residues shy of where the CDR3 ends; the end is completed using the germline J gene. V gene TRBV7-2 combines with J gene TRBJ2-3; 7 positions match TRBD1. CDR3 size: 15 residues. V was clipped by 6 bases and J by 2 bases; unmatched bases: 8. CDR1 and CDR2 (germline): SGHTA, FQGNSA. The CDR3 loop reads CASSRNRGSTDTQYF. CDR3 DNA (partial): TGTGCCAGCAGTCGTAACAGGGGTTCCACAGATACG.

There are a few counts of this clone. Read coverage stops 3 residues before the CDR3 terminus; the germline J gene supplies the remainder. The genes are TRBV2 and TRBJ1-6, with TRBD1 as a possible D gene (5 bases). The CDR3 is 16 amino acids. Per the germline V gene, CDR1 is SNHLY and CDR2 is FYNNEI. Trimming removed 6 bases at V and 5 bases at J, with 17 bases between. CDR3 DNA, as far as it was read: TGTGCCAGCAGGAAAGGGGCCTCGGTCGATAATTCACCC. It encodes CASRKGASVDNSP. The complete CDR3 protein is CASRKGASVDNSPLHF.

This clone came up a few times. CDR3 bases read: TGTGCCAGCAGCTTAGGACGGGGGGGCGGTCAGCCC. It yields the protein CASSLGRGGGQP. The full CDR3 protein reads CASSLGRGGGQPQHF. The V and J genes are TRBV7-8 and TRBJ1-5, with a weak D call TRBD1 (6 bases). The CDR3 end is not reached by the read, which stops 3 residues before it; the germline J gene fills it in. The CDR3 has 15 residues. Germline CDR1 and CDR2: SGHVS and FQNEAQ. Trimming removed 1 base from V and 6 bases from J, with 13 bases in between.

There are many counts of this clone. The CDR3 extends 3 residues past the end of the read, so its final part is completed from the germline J gene. The chain uses TRBV20-1 and TRBJ1-2, with TRBD1 as a possible D gene (5 bases). Trimming took 1 base from V and 1 from J, leaving 7 bases between them. The CDR3 contains 13 residues. Looked up from germline, CDR1 is DFQATT and CDR2 is SNEGSKA (reference sequence). CDR3 protein: CSARVDINYGYTF. CDR3 DNA (partial): TGCAGTGCTAGAGTGGACATTAACTATGGC.

This clone was counted at least ten times. The read ends 3 residues shy of where the CDR3 ends; the end is completed using the germline J gene. The chain combines TRBV20-1 with TRBJ2-2, with 9 bases that match TRBD2. Germline V lookup: CDR1 DFQATT, CDR2 SNEGSKA (reference sequence). The CDR3 is 14 amino acids. With 5 bases clipped from V and 5 bases from J, the junction kept 6 bases outside the gene matches. CDR3 DNA (partial): TGCAGTGCTCAAGCGGGGGGCGGGACCGGGGAG. Encoded protein: CSAQAGGGTGE. The whole CDR3 region reads CSAQAGGGTGELFF.

As regards this clone: The sequence runs out 3 residues before the end of the CDR3; the remainder is reconstructed from the germline J gene. The genes are TRBV7-2 and TRBJ1-2, with a possible D match to TRBD1 (5 bases). Trimming removed 0 bases at V and 2 bases at J, with 13 bases between. The CDR3 spans 16 residues. Germline CDR1 SGHTA, CDR2 FQGNSA. The covered CDR3 bases are TGTGCCAGCAGCTTAGCGTCTGGGGCAGCCAACTATGGC. Protein product: CASSLASGAANYG. Given in full, the CDR3 is CASSLASGAANYGYTF.

This clone turned up a few times. The read halts 3 residues ahead of the CDR3 end, with the missing end drawn from the germline J gene. This chain connects TRBV5-1 to TRBJ1-6, with 12 bases matching TRBD1. This CDR3 spans 16 amino acids. CDR1 and CDR2 from the germline V gene are SGHRS and YFSETQ. The V segment lost 0 bases and the J segment 7 bases; nucleotides outside the gene matches: 2. The covered CDR3 bases are TGCGCCAGCAGCTTGGGGGGACAGGGGGCCAATTCACCC. Amino acid sequence: CASSLGGQGANSP. Given in full, the CDR3 is CASSLGGQGANSPLHF. The whole variable domain, filled in from reference TRBV5-1 and TRBJ1-6, reads KAGVTQTPRYLIKTRGQQVTLSCSPISGHRSVSWYQQTPGQGLQFLFEYFSETQRNKGNFPGRFSGRQFSNSRSEMNVSTLELGDSALYLCASSLGGQGANSPLHFGNGTRLTVT.

Many counts were recorded for this clone. The CDR3 end is not reached by the read, which stops 3 residues before it; the germline J gene fills it in. This chain uses TRBV29-1 with TRBJ2-3; D ambiguous. The ends were cut back, 4 bases at V and 2 bases at J, with 10 bases in the middle. This CDR3 contains 13 residues. CDR1 and CDR2 (germline): SQVTM, ANQGSEA. CDR3 loop: CSVANSYTDTQYF. Incomplete CDR3 DNA: TGCAGCGTTGCTAATAGCTACACAGATACG.

The sample holds many counts of this clone. Read sequence stops 3 residues before the CDR3 end, and the germline J gene provides the missing end. The gene calls are TRBV5-5 and TRBJ1-2, with a tentative D call TRBD1 (5 bases). The germline CDR1 and CDR2 sequences are SGHKS and YYEKEE (reference sequence). V lost 7 bases and J lost 1, with 17 bases in between. This CDR3 region has 15 residues. The part of the CDR3 DNA that was read is TGTGCCAGCCTGGCCGAGGGGCAACTTAACTATGGC. Encoded protein: CASLAEGQLNYG. The full CDR3 protein reads CASLAEGQLNYGYTF.

In this sample, this clone turned up many times. Read sequence stops 3 residues before the CDR3 end, and the germline J gene provides the missing end. The V call is TRBV5-1, the J call TRBJ2-2; D remains ambiguous. CDR1 is SGHRS, CDR2 YFSETQ, per germline. The CDR3 has 14 amino acids. V gave up 5 bases and J gave up 2 bases, with 10 bases separating them. CDR3 protein: CASRSSVNTGELFF. The DNA read from the CDR3 is TGCGCCAGCAGGTCCTCAGTAAACACCGGGGAG.

In this sample, this clone turned up a few times. Read data end 3 residues before the CDR3 end; the end is taken from the germline J gene. This rearrangement joins TRBV18 to TRBJ1-2, with unresolved D. CDR1 is KGHSH, CDR2 LQKENI, per germline. This CDR3 comprises 11 residues. CDR3 loop: CASSPREGYTF. CDR3 DNA (partial): TGTGCCAGCTCACCCCGCGAGGGC.

Only a few counts were recorded for this clone. Coverage ceases 3 residues before the CDR3 finishes, and the germline J gene fills in the end. At the DNA level, this CDR3 is encoded by other sequences in the same sample as well. V is TRBV19 and J is TRBJ2-5; D not certain. Germline assignment: CDR1 LNHDA and CDR2 SQIVND (reference sequence). Deletions cut 3 bases from V and 1 base from J, with 6 bases between. This CDR3 spans 13 amino acids. The sequenced part of the CDR3 DNA is TGTGCCAGTAGTATTCAGATCCAAGAGACC. Amino acids: CASSIQIQET. From start to end, the CDR3 is CASSIQIQETQYF.

This clone was counted only a few times. A junction boundary mismatches the germline segment, possibly from a read error. The read comes to an end 3 residues before the CDR3 does, leaving the germline J gene to fill in the end. The genes are TRBV7-9 and TRBJ2-3; no clear D. This CDR3 has 12 residues. Germline V gene data show CDR1 as SEHNR and CDR2 as FQNEAQ (reference sequence). The CDR3 sequence: CSSSLYTDTQYF. CDR3 bases read: TGTTCCAGCAGCTTATACACAGATACG.

This clone was found many times. The sequence runs out 3 residues before the end of the CDR3; the remainder is reconstructed from the germline J gene. The rearrangement uses TRBV5-5 and TRBJ1-5; no definite D call. The CDR3 runs to 14 residues. V was shortened by 0 bases and J by 6 bases, with 10 bases between the two germline ends. The germline CDR1 and CDR2 sequences are SGHKS and YYEKEE (reference sequence). CDR3 in amino acids: CASSLEGPGQPQHF. The sequenced part of the CDR3 DNA is TGTGCCAGCAGCTTGGAAGGGCCCGGTCAGCCC.

This clone was seen more than once but under ten times. The read ends 3 residues before the CDR3 terminus; that terminus is restored from the germline J gene. The chain combines TRBV19 with TRBJ1-1; TRBD1 agrees at 9 bases. Germline CDR1 is LNHDA and CDR2 is SQIVND (reference sequence). This CDR3 region has 13 residues. J gave up 7 bases and V 4 bases, and 4 bases lay outside the gene matches. The CDR3 is CASSTGQGSEAFF. Partial CDR3 DNA: TGTGCCAGTAGTACAGGACAGGGGAGTGAA.

This clone was detected a few times. The read is 3 residues too short to cover the CDR3 end, so that end is filled in from the germline J gene. The chain links TRBV5-1 to TRBJ2-3; tentatively, D is TRBD2 (6 bases). Deletions cut 4 bases from V and 5 bases from J, with 26 bases between. Germline assignment: CDR1 SGHRS and CDR2 YFSETQ. The CDR3 has 18 amino acids. CDR3 DNA, as far as it was read: TGCGCCAGCAGCCCACCCGTGGGGCGGGGAACGAGGGGAGATACG. Protein: CASSPPVGRGTRGDT. The whole CDR3 is CASSPPVGRGTRGDTQYF.

Details on this clone: The read ends 3 residues before the CDR3 terminus; that terminus is restored from the germline J gene. The gene calls are TRBV7-2 and TRBJ2-5; unclear D gene. V was clipped by 6 bases and J by 0 bases, with 5 bases between them. Germline V gene sequence: CDR1 SGHTA, CDR2 FQGNSA. The CDR3 runs to 12 residues. CDR3 bases read: TGTGCCAGCAGAACTAACCAAGAGACC. The encoded protein is CASRTNQET. The whole CDR3 reads CASRTNQETQYF.